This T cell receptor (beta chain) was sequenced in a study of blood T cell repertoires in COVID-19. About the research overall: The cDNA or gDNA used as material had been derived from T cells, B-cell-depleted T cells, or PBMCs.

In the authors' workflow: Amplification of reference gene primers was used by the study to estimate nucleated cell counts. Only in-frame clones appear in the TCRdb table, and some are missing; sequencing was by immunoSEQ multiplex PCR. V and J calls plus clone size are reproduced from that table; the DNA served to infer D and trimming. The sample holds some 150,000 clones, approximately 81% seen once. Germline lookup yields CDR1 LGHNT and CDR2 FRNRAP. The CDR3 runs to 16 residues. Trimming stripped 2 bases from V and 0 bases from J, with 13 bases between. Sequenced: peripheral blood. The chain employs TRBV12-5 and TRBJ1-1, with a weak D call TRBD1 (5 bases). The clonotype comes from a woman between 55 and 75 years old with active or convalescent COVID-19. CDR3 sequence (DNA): TGTGCTAGTGGTTTGAAGTCGACAGATTTGAACACTGAAGCTTTCTTT. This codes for CASGLKSTDLNTEAFF.